This T cell receptor beta chain stems from a study of shared T cell receptors in the human thymus. The CDR3 covers 16 residues. CDR1 is LNHDA, CDR2 SQIVND, per germline (reference sequence). V was clipped by 4 bases and J by 8 bases; unmatched bases: 14. The data were produced by immunoSEQ multiplex PCR, yet TCRdb's version contains in-frame clones alone and is incomplete. The table has hundreds of thousands of clones, roughly 94% seen once; the top ten hold about 0.02%. Sequencing input: thymocytes. The gene calls are TRBV19 and TRBJ1-5, with 7 bases aligning to TRBD1. The receptor was derived from a human donor. Here the CDR3 reads CASSTSDHRGREPQHF. CDR3 in DNA: TGTGCCAGTAGTACCTCGGACCACAGGGGAAGAGAGCCCCAGCATTTT.